These T cell receptor beta chains were read from a single sample in a study of T cell responses to AZD1222 COVID-19 vaccine. The assay was immunoSEQ multiplex PCR, and TCRdb's table has in-frame clones only and misses some. The data contain 120,000 or so clones, 70% to 90% of them singletons. Source: peripheral blood, taken on day 0 of AZD1222 vaccination. These TCRs come from an adult in good health. Both conserved end residues are part of each CDR3. The D gene is left open where the match is weak. A clone size is listed for some rows: how often the clone was seen (once, few, many), or a class if it is expanded.

>.|TRBJ2-2|TRBV2|.
TGTGCCAGCAAGAAGATGACTACTACGAACACCGGGGAGCTGTTTTTT
CASKKMTTTNTGELFF
>.|TRBJ2-3|TRBV5-1|TRBD2
TGCGCCAGCAGCTACGGACTAGCGGGGGCGGGAGATACGCAGTATTTT
CASSYGLAGAGDTQYF
>.|TRBJ2-2|TRBV4-3|.
TGCGCCAGCAGCCAAGATCTCCCGGGGAACACCGGGGAGCTGTTTTTT
CASSQDLPGNTGELFF
>.|TRBJ2-3|TRBV2|.
TGTGCCAGCACGAACTGGGGGGCGGGGGTAGATACGCAGTATTTT
CASTNWGAGVDTQYF
>.|TRBJ1-2|TRBV18|TRBD1
TGTGCCAGCTTGAGCGGGACAGGGAGCTATGGCTACACCTTC
CASLSGTGSYGYTF
>.|TRBJ1-6|TRBV12-5|.
TGTGCTAGTGGTTTGGTTAAAACAGGGACCCAGAATTCACCCCTCCACTTT
CASGLVKTGTQNSPLHF
>once|TRBJ2-3|TRBV29-1|.
TGCAGCGCTTTGAAGAGTGGACTCACAGATACGCAGTATTTT
CSALKSGLTDTQYF
>.|TRBJ1-2|TRBV7-2|.
TGTGCCAGCAGCACCCAACAGTATGCTAACTATGGCTACACCTTC
CASSTQQYANYGYTF
>.|TRBJ2-2|TRBV6-5|TRBD1
TGTGCCAGCAAACTACAGGGGGCGGTCACCGGGGAGCTGTTTTTT
CASKLQGAVTGELFF
>.|TRBJ1-1|TRBV18|.
TGTGCCAGCTCACCCCTTGGGGGGGCCACTGAAGCTTTCTTT
CASSPLGGATEAFF
>few|TRBJ2-7|TRBV2|.
TGTGCCAGCAGTGTAGGACAGTGGGTTACCTACGAGCAGTACTTC
CASSVGQWVTYEQYF
>.|TRBJ1-5|TRBV6-2/TRBV6-3|.
TGTGCCAGCAGCGATTGGGGGAATCAGCCCCAGCATTTT
CASSDWGNQPQHF
>.|TRBJ1-5|TRBV21-1|.
TGTGCCACGCAGGTCGAAGTCGCGAGTCAGCCCCAGCATTTT
CATQVEVASQPQHF
>.|TRBJ2-2|TRBV24-1|TRBD2
TGTGCCACCAGTGACTTACTAGCGGGAGGTGCCGGGGAGCTGTTTTTT
CATSDLLAGGAGELFF
>.|TRBJ2-1|TRBV29-1|.
TGCAGCGTTTTGAATCCCGAGGGGGATGAGCAGTTCTTC
CSVLNPEGDEQFF
>.|TRBJ2-2|TRBV19|TRBD1
TGTGCCAGTAGTATAGATCGGTACAGGGGGGAGAAGGAGGAGCTGTTTTTT
CASSIDRYRGEKEELFF
>.|TRBJ1-6|TRBV30|.
TGTGCCTGGAGTGTACGGGGGGGTTATTCACCCCTCCACTTT
CAWSVRGGYSPLHF
>.|TRBJ1-1|TRBV7-2|TRBD1
TGTGCCAGCAGCAAGGACAGGGGTTCGCTTGCTTTCTTT
CASSKDRGSLAFF
>.|TRBJ2-7|TRBV15|.
TGTGCCACCAGCAGAGATGCAGGGAGCTCCTACGAGCAGTACTTC
CATSRDAGSSYEQYF
>.|TRBJ2-7|TRBV12-5|TRBD2
TGTGCTAGTGGTTTACCCGGGAGGACCTACGAGCAGTACTTC
CASGLPGRTYEQYF
>.|TRBJ1-1|TRBV5-1|TRBD1
TGCGCCAGCAGCTGGGGACAGGGGGCGAGAACTGAAGCTTTCTTT
CASSWGQGARTEAFF
>.|TRBJ2-5|TRBV15|TRBD1
TGTGCCACCAGCGGGACCGGGACAGCAAAGCAAGAGACCCAGTACTTC
CATSGTGTAKQETQYF
>.|TRBJ2-7|TRBV7-2|.
TGTGCCAGCAGCCGTAGTAGGGAGCAGTACTTC
CASSRSREQYF
>.|TRBJ2-5|TRBV19|.
TGTGCCAGTAGTATTGGGGGATTCGGCCAAGAGACCCAGTACTTC
CASSIGGFGQETQYF
>.|TRBJ1-1|TRBV5-1|TRBD1
TGCGCCAGCAGCGAGAGGGGGCGCGGAGCTTTCTTT
CASSERGRGAFF
>.|TRBJ1-2|TRBV7-9|TRBD1
TGTGCCAGCAGCCAAACGACAGGGACTGGCTACACCTTC
CASSQTTGTGYTF
>.|TRBJ1-1|TRBV18|.
TGTGCCAGCTCACAGACCATCCTCAAAATCGGCCGAAACACTGAAGCTTTCTTT
CASSQTILKIGRNTEAFF
>.|TRBJ1-5|TRBV11-2|.
TGTGCCAGCAGCGGAGACAGAGCTGGTCAGCCCCAGCATTTT
CASSGDRAGQPQHF
>.|TRBJ1-6|TRBV5-1|TRBD1
TGCGCCAGCAGGGGACAGGGGAATCCTTCACCCCTCCACTTT
CASRGQGNPSPLHF
>.|TRBJ1-1|TRBV6-2/TRBV6-3|.
TGTGCCAGCAGTTCGATAAACGTGGACGGACCGAACACTGAAGCTTTCTTT
CASSSINVDGPNTEAFF
>.|TRBJ2-1|TRBV12-5|TRBD2
TGTGCTAGTGGTTTGACCTTGACCGGAATGGGACTAGCGGGAGTGATGTACAATGAGCAGTTCTTC
CASGLTLTGMGLAGVMYNEQFF
>.|TRBJ1-4|TRBV19|.
TGTGCCAGTAATCGTGTGAGGGACACCTCTAATGAAAAACTGTTTTTT
CASNRVRDTSNEKLFF
>.|TRBJ2-3|TRBV6-4|.
TGTGCCAGCTCCGGGGTTGGGGCATGGACAGATACGCAGTATTTT
CASSGVGAWTDTQYF
>.|TRBJ1-2|TRBV28|TRBD1
TGTGCCACCCTTTCGGACAGGGTTGATGGCTACACCTTC
CATLSDRVDGYTF
>.|TRBJ2-1|TRBV7-9|.
TGTGCCAGCAGCTTAATCAGGTTGAGCTCCTACAATGAGCAGTTCTTC
CASSLIRLSSYNEQFF
>once|TRBJ2-1|TRBV4-3|.
TGCGCCAGCAGCCAAGGCCTCCGGGAAACGTTCCGGAATGAGCAGTTCTTC
CASSQGLRETFRNEQFF
>.|TRBJ1-2|TRBV24-1|TRBD1
TGTGCCACCAGTTCATTCGAGACAGGGGTGGATGGCTACACCTTC
CATSSFETGVDGYTF
>.|TRBJ2-2|TRBV5-4|TRBD1
TGTGCCAGCAGCCCCCCCTCCGGGACAGGGGGCACCGGGGAGCTGTTTTTT
CASSPPSGTGGTGELFF
>.|TRBJ1-2|TRBV5-1|.
TGCGCCAGCAGCGGAATGGGGACCGGGTATGGCTACACCTTC
CASSGMGTGYGYTF
>few|TRBJ1-2|TRBV30|.
TGTGCCTGGAGTGTCCCAGGGCCAAACTATGGCTACACCTTC
CAWSVPGPNYGYTF
>.|TRBJ1-2|TRBV6-6|.
TGTGCCAGCAGTTACTCCCCAGATAGTGGCTACACCTTC
CASSYSPDSGYTF
>.|TRBJ2-2|TRBV27|.
TGTGCCAGCAGTGTCGGGGAAAGGGTCGGGGAGCTGTTTTTT
CASSVGERVGELFF
>.|TRBJ1-3|TRBV14|TRBD1
TGTGCCAGCAGCCCCGACAGGGGCCCATTGTCTGGAAACACCATATATTTT
CASSPDRGPLSGNTIYF
>.|TRBJ1-6|TRBV7-2|.
TGTGCCAGCAGCCCGTGGCTGCCCTATAATTCACCCCTCCACTTT
CASSPWLPYNSPLHF
>.|TRBJ2-2|TRBV7-3|TRBD1
TGTGCCAGCAGCTTTGGGACAGGGGTTACCGGGGAGCTGTTTTTT
CASSFGTGVTGELFF
>once|TRBJ1-1|TRBV4-2|.
TGTGCCAGCAGCACCCGAATGAACACTGAAGCTTTCTTT
CASSTRMNTEAFF